This T cell receptor beta chain was sequenced in a study of T-cell reconstitution after alpha-beta-depleted transplantation in children. The TCRbeta library incorporated unique molecular identifiers. TCRdb called the PCR reads again in MiXCR, with one record for every CDR3 protein. The sample lists around 450,000 distinct CDR3 sequences; 43% were seen once. The V and J ends lost 0 bases and 1 base respectively, with 15 bases between them. CDR3 length: 18 residues. CDR1 is SGHTA, CDR2 FQGTGA, per germline. This sequence was found in a girl under 10 years old with aplastic anemia, due to receive a stem cell transplant. The gene calls are TRBV7-3 and TRBJ2-2, with D possibly being TRBD1 (6 bases). This specimen consisted of PBMCs, obtained before TCRalphabeta/CD19-depleted stem cell transplant. The CDR3 spells CASSLTPGTSENTGELFF. CDR3 DNA: TGTGCCAGCAGCTTAACCCCCGGGACAAGTGAGAACACCGGGGAGCTGTTTTTT.